This TCR beta chain came from a study of regulatory T cells in long-lasting Graves disease. Arm-PCR with iRepertoire HTBI primers amplified the CDR3 regions for these TCR beta libraries. TCRdb passed the multiplex PCR reads through MiXCR, listing each CDR3 protein once. The data hold 350,000 to 500,000 distinct CDR3 sequences, with 11% to 15% observed a single time. Ten or more counts support this clonotype. CDR1 and CDR2 from the germline V gene are LGHNA and YNFKEQ. CDR3 length: 12 residues. Trimming left V 1 base short and J 6 bases short, with 6 bases between. Time point defined: newly diagnosed GD, antithyroid drugs for less than 3 months. Isolated PBMC RNA provided the starting material for the TCR library. This sample was shared with a second study, whose subject was T cells in Graves' hyperthyroidism and ophthalmopathy. Per that paper: HTBI primers drove first-round RT-PCR of the TCR CDR3.

This chain joins TRBV4-2 and TRBJ1-1; D is unresolved. This sequence originates from a woman aged 45-59 years with Graves disease. The specimen was peripheral blood mononuclear cells (PBMCs), collected at new diagnosis, from a patient treated with antithyroid drugs. The CDR3 DNA reads TGTGCCAGCAGCCAAGGGAGGGCTGAAGCTTTCTTT. Translated, it gives CASSQGRAEAFF.